This T cell receptor beta chain was identified during a study of blood T cell repertoires in COVID-19. Study information: Samples of COVID-19 (acute and convalescent) were obtained from the United States, Italy and Spain. T cells, B-cell-depleted T cells, or PBMCs supplied cDNA or gDNA.

Trimming took 5 bases from V and 1 from J, leaving 5 bases between them. The CDR3 length is 13 residues. Germline lookup yields CDR1 LGHNA and CDR2 YNFKEQ. Generated by immunoSEQ multiplex PCR, the TCRdb table keeps only in-frame clones and is missing some. The sample yields tens of thousands of clones, 88% seen once. The source of this sequence is a human donor in a cohort sampled during active COVID-19. The rearrangement joins TRBV4-2 to TRBJ2-2, with D unclear. The specimen sequenced was peripheral blood. The CDR3 DNA reads as TGTGCCAGCAGCGCGCAGAACACCGGGGAGCTGTTTTTT. This encodes CASSAQNTGELFF.